This TCR beta chain came from a study of cytomegalovirus exposure and HLA in healthy donors. Overall study findings and caveats: A reported reduction in N-insertions relative to the approximately 640-donor mean was seen in an Asian-associated ancestry cluster in a later analysis. A later analysis showed HLA-associated TCR beta chains outstripping equally common others in clonal expansion. A later analysis linked a missense variant in DCLRE1C to the trimming of TCR beta V and J genes.

A word on this clone: Its specificity is not known.

Germline V gene lookup returns CDR1 SGHRS and CDR2 YFSETQ. J lost 1 base, V lost 3 bases, and 9 bases had no gene match. The CDR3 is 16 residues long. Though probably carrying unrecorded immune exposures, donors were nominally healthy at sampling. In the PCR, 60 Vbeta and 13 Jbeta primers were used. Generated by immunoSEQ multiplex PCR, the TCRdb table keeps only in-frame clones and is missing some. The table records about 200,000 clones, around three quarters of them present only once. This chain connects TRBV5-1 to TRBJ1-1; 7 bases agree with TRBD1. The sample consisted of PBMCs. This clonotype was sampled from a woman aged 25 to 39 in good health and CMV-seropositive. The CDR3 DNA reads as TGCGCCAGCAGCTCATTTGGAGGGGGCACGAACACTGAAGCTTTCTTT. Its protein product is CASSSFGGGTNTEAFF. Combining the CDR3 with reference TRBV5-1 and TRBJ1-1 gives the whole variable domain KAGVTQTPRYLIKTRGQQVTLSCSPISGHRSVSWYQQTPGQGLQFLFEYFSETQRNKGNFPGRFSGRQFSNSRSEMNVSTLELGDSALYLCASSSFGGGTNTEAFFGQGTRLTVV.